What follows are 10 T cell receptor beta chains derived from one specimen sequenced in a study of blood T cell repertoires in COVID-19. Repertoires were generated with immunoSEQ multiplex PCR, while TCRdb's copy carries only in-frame clones and drops some. Of 150,000 to 200,000 clones in the sample, around 80% were seen once. The sequenced sample consisted of peripheral blood. The source is a woman in her sixties or seventies who had recovered from COVID-19.

The J gene is TRBJ1-6, the V gene TRBV6-5; D gene unclear. The CDR3 spans 15 residues. The germline V and J ends were trimmed by 6 bases and 7 bases, with 16 bases remaining between them. CDR1 MNHEY and CDR2 SVGAGI come from the germline V gene. The CDR3 sequence: CASRTRPYGNSPLHF. CDR3 nucleotides: TGTGCCAGCAGAACGCGGCCATATGGCAATTCACCCCTCCACTTT.

The chain combines TRBV7-3 with TRBJ2-1; D is possibly TRBD2 (6 bases). The CDR3 length is 16 residues. Germline lookup yields CDR1 SGHTA and CDR2 FQGTGA. V lost 4 bases, J lost 6 bases, and 19 bases lay in between. The CDR3 DNA sequence: TGTGCCAGCAGCTCCCAGGGCGGGGCCCCTCTCAATGAGCAGTTCTTC. This translates into CASSSQGGAPLNEQFF.

This sequence joins TRBV7-3 and TRBJ2-1; D possibly corresponds to TRBD2 (5 bases). Germline V gene data show CDR1 as SGHTA and CDR2 as FQGTGA. The CDR3 runs to 13 residues. The germline V and J ends were trimmed by 1 base and 10 bases, with 11 bases remaining between them. The CDR3: CASSLSLRGEQFF. CDR3 sequence (DNA): TGTGCCAGCAGCTTAAGTCTACGAGGGGAGCAGTTCTTC.

V usage is TRBV27 and J usage is TRBJ2-3; no clear D. This CDR3 is built from 14 residues. Germline values: CDR1 MNHEY, CDR2 SMNVEV (reference sequence). V was pared by 7 bases and J by 4 bases, with 15 bases between. The CDR3, as DNA: TGTGCCAGCACCCCCGGTAGTGCCCCAGATACGCAGTATTTT. Translating gives CASTPGSAPDTQYF.

This chain joins TRBV6-5 and TRBJ1-6; D is perhaps TRBD1 (6 bases). V dropped 2 bases and J dropped 6 bases, with 8 bases sitting between them. CDR1 is MNHEY and CDR2 is SVGAGI in the germline V gene. This CDR3 is built from 14 residues. The CDR3 spells CASSYGGSNSPLHF. As DNA, the CDR3 is TGTGCCAGCAGTTACGGGGGCAGTAATTCACCCCTCCACTTT.

This clone was counted only a few times. The chain is built from TRBV5-1 and TRBJ1-5, with 10 bases lining up with TRBD1. Germline values: CDR1 SGHRS, CDR2 YFSETQ. V was clipped by 4 bases and J by 11 bases; unmatched bases: 9. The CDR3 extends over 14 amino acids. The CDR3 region is CASSTGTGDKSQHF. DNA for the CDR3: TGCGCCAGCAGCACCGGGACAGGGGATAAGTCCCAGCATTTT.

The genes are TRBV6-5 and TRBJ2-5; tentatively, D is TRBD2 (6 bases). CDR1 is MNHEY and CDR2 is SVGAGI in the germline V gene. The CDR3 length is 14 residues. V lost 5 bases and J 9 bases, leaving 19 bases between the germline ends. The chain's CDR3 is CASSPVLGRGAQYF. In nucleotides, the CDR3 is TGTGCCAGCAGTCCCGTACTAGGGCGCGGGGCCCAGTACTTC.

This rearrangement joins TRBV18 to TRBJ1-6, with a weak D call TRBD1 (6 bases). The V end lost 3 bases, the J end lost 12 bases, and 15 bases lay between the germline ends. This CDR3 region has 14 residues. The germline V gene encodes CDR1 KGHSH and CDR2 LQKENI. The CDR3 here is CASSPPPGVGPLHF. CDR3 bases: TGTGCCAGCTCACCCCCGCCAGGGGTTGGACCCCTCCACTTT.

The V gene is TRBV19, the J gene TRBJ1-1; possibly TRBD1 for D (5 bases). V lost 3 bases and J lost 6, with 14 bases in between. CDR3 length: 14 residues. Germline V gives CDR1 LNHDA, CDR2 SQIVND (reference sequence). The CDR3 protein is CASSIGQGAPEAFF. In nucleotides, the CDR3 is TGTGCCAGTAGTATTGGGCAAGGGGCCCCTGAAGCTTTCTTT. The full variable domain, completed using reference TRBV19 and TRBJ1-1, is DGGITQSPKYLFRKEGQNVTLSCEQNLNHDAMYWYRQDPGQGLRLIYYSQIVNDFQKGDIAEGYSVSREKKESFPLTVTSAQKNPTAFYLCASSIGQGAPEAFFGQGTRLTVV.

This clone was counted a single time. The CDR3 is CASSPNPIYSNQPQHF. In DNA, the CDR3 is TGTGCCAGCTCACCAAATCCCATCTACAGCAATCAGCCCCAGCATTTT. The rearrangement joins TRBV18 to TRBJ1-5; D call uncertain. From germline, CDR1 is KGHSH and CDR2 LQKENI. CDR3 size: 16 residues. Trimming cost V 2 bases and J 1 base, with 12 bases left between them.